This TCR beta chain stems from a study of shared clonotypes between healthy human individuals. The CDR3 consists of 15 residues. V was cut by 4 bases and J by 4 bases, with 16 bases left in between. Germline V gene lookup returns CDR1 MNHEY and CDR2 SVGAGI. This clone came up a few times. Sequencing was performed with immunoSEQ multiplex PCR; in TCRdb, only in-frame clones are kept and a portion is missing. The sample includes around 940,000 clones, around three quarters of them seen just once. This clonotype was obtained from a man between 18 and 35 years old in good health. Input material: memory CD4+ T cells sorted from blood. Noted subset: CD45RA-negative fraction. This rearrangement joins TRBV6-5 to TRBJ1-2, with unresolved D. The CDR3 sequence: CASSFRPMSGYGYTF. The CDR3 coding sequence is TGTGCCAGCAGTTTCCGTCCAATGAGCGGCTATGGCTACACCTTC.